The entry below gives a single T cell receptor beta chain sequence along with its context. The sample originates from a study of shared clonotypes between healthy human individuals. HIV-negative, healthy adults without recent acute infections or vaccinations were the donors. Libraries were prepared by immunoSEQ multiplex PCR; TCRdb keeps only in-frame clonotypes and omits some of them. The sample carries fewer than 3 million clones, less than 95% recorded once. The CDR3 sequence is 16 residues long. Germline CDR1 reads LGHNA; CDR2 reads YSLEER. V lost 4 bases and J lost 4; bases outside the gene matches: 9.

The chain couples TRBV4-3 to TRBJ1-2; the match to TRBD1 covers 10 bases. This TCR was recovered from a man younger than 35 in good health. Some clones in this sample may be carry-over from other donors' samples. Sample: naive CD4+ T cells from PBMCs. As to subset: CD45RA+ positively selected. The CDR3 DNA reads TGCGCCAGCAGCCTCGGGACAGGGGTTGTGGGCTATGGCTACACCTTC. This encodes CASSLGTGVVGYGYTF.